These 2 T cell receptor beta chains were sequenced from one sample in a study of blood T cell repertoires in COVID-19. Generated by immunoSEQ multiplex PCR, the TCRdb table keeps only in-frame clones and is missing some. Found here are some 220,000 clones, 80% of them singletons; the top ten hold 7% to 8.5%. The sequenced sample was peripheral blood. The receptors were sampled from an older woman with acute or convalescent COVID-19.

This chain joins TRBV5-1 and TRBJ1-4; 9 bases map to TRBD1. Germline trimming cut 4 bases from V and 6 bases from J; bases unmatched to any gene: 4. CDR1 SGHRS and CDR2 YFSETQ come from the germline V gene. CDR3 length: 14 amino acids. In nucleotides, the CDR3 is TGCGCCAGCAGCACGGACAGGGGTTATGAAAAACTGTTTTTT. Translated: CASSTDRGYEKLFF. Together with reference TRBV5-1 and TRBJ1-4, the CDR3 gives the full variable domain: KAGVTQTPRYLIKTRGQQVTLSCSPISGHRSVSWYQQTPGQGLQFLFEYFSETQRNKGNFPGRFSGRQFSNSRSEMNVSTLELGDSALYLCASSTDRGYEKLFFGSGTQLSVL.

The V and J genes are TRBV18 and TRBJ1-3; D remains unclear. This CDR3 comprises 16 residues. V lost 3 bases, J lost 4 bases, and 16 bases lay in between. Per the germline V gene, CDR1 is KGHSH and CDR2 is LQKENI. CDR3 loop: CASSPPGRREGNTIYF. The CDR3, as DNA: TGTGCCAGCTCACCCCCTGGCAGGCGTGAGGGAAACACCATATATTTT.